These T cell receptor beta chains were read from a single sample in a study of shared clonotypes between healthy human individuals. The table came from immunoSEQ multiplex PCR; TCRdb's copy has only in-frame clones and leaves some out. The sample consists of around 2,000,000 clones, about 95% of them appearing once. Material: naive CD8+ T cells sorted from blood. Every receptor here comes from a man aged 18 to 29 in good health. The CDR3 runs from the conserved cysteine through the conserved F or W. The D gene is left open where the match is weak. Clone sizes are given selectively: once, few, many, or a class where the clone is expanded.

TRBV5-1,once,TRBJ2-1,NA,CASSAFSEGGNEQFF,TGCGCCAGCAGCGCCTTTAGCGAAGGGGGGAATGAGCAGTTCTTC
TRBV13,NA,TRBJ2-7,NA,CASSLRDQYEQYF,TGTGCCAGCAGCTTAAGGGACCAATACGAGCAGTACTTC
TRBV29-1,NA,TRBJ1-2,NA,CSVVDNYGYTF,TGCAGCGTTGTCGATAACTATGGCTACACCTTC
TRBV4-1,NA,TRBJ1-5,TRBD1,CASSQGTGNQPQHF,TGCGCCAGCAGCCAGGGGACAGGGAATCAGCCCCAGCATTTT
TRBV29-1,NA,TRBJ2-5,NA,CSSYPGGTETQYF,TGCAGCTCCTACCCGGGGGGCACAGAGACCCAGTACTTC
TRBV6-5,NA,TRBJ1-1,NA,CASSYSGGVNTEAFF,TGTGCCAGCAGTTACTCGGGGGGTGTGAACACTGAAGCTTTCTTT
TRBV28,NA,TRBJ2-7,NA,CASSYLTGTQTEQYF,TGTGCCAGCAGTTATCTGACAGGAACACAGACGGAGCAGTACTTC
TRBV7-6,NA,TRBJ2-1,TRBD1,CASSPGQVSSYNEQFF,TGTGCCAGCAGCCCCGGACAGGTTAGCTCCTACAATGAGCAGTTCTTC
TRBV19,NA,TRBJ2-7,TRBD2,CASSIVASGTDEQYF,TGTGCCAGTAGTATCGTGGCTAGCGGGACCGACGAGCAGTACTTC
TRBV27,NA,TRBJ2-7,NA,CASSETGTYYEQYF,TGTGCCAGCAGCGAAACCGGGACATACTACGAGCAGTACTTC